This TCR beta chain derives from a study of vaccination and CD4 T cells after COVID-19. The overall study: Convalescent donors: six male, four female; seven Caucasian, two Asian, one multiracial, two Hispanic. Post-COVID draws followed diagnosis by a median around 100 days (range 35 to 161).

V lost 5 bases to trimming and J lost 3 bases, with 7 bases between them. The CDR3 contains 13 residues. Germline V lookup: CDR1 SGHTA, CDR2 FQGNSA. Treatment given: roughly 10-day PBMC culture with coronavirus spike peptide pools or control peptides (ViraFEST assay). At both days 3 and 7, half the medium was replaced with fresh IL-2 medium. The Oncomine TCR Beta short-read assay was applied to DNA of cultured CD4+ T cells. TCRdb reanalysed the PCR reads using MiXCR and keeps one entry per CDR3 protein. Of tens of thousands of distinct CDR3 sequences listed, roughly 40% are singletons. As regards this clonotype: The antigen is not known.

General study points: Researchers looked at relatively few convalescent patients and had no early post-infection timepoints.

This specimen consisted of CD4+ T cells from blood, cultured in vitro, obtained before SARS-CoV-2 vaccination. The genes are TRBV7-2 and TRBJ2-2; D remains ambiguous. The TCR comes from a human donor who received a COVID-19 vaccine. CDR3 protein: CASSPLYTGELFF. The CDR3 DNA reads TGTGCCAGCAGCCCACTTTACACCGGGGAGCTGTTTTTT.